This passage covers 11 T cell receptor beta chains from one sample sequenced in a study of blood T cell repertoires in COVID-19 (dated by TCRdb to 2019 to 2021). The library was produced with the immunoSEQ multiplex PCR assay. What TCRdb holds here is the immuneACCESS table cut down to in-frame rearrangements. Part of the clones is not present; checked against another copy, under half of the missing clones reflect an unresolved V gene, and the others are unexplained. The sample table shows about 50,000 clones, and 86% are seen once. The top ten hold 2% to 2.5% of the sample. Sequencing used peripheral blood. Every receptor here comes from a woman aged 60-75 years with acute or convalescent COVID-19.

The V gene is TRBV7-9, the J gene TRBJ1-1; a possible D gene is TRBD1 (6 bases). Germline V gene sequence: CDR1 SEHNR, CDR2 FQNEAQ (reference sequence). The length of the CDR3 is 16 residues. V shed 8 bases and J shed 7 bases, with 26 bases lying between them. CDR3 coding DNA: TGTGCCAGCCTCCCAGTCCCCGCGATCTTACAGGGTGAAGCTTTCTTT. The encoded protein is CASLPVPAILQGEAFF.

The CDR3 loop reads CASSLGVQGAKQPQHF. Written as DNA, the CDR3 is TGTGCCAGCAGCTTAGGGGTACAGGGGGCAAAGCAGCCCCAGCATTTT. This chain uses TRBV7-8 with TRBJ1-5; 9 nucleotides align to TRBD1. Germline V gene data show CDR1 as SGHVS and CDR2 as FQNEAQ. The CDR3 length is 16 residues. The junction had 8 bases not matched to a gene; V was cut back by 1 base and J by 7 bases.

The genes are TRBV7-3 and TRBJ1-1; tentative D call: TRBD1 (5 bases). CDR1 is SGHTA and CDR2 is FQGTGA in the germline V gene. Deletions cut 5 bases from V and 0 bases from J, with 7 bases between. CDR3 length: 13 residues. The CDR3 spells CASSGAMNTEAFF. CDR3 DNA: TGTGCCAGCAGCGGGGCTATGAACACTGAAGCTTTCTTT.

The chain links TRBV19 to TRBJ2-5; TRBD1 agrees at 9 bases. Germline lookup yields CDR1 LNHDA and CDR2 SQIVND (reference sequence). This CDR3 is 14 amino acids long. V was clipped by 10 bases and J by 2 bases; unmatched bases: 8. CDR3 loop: CATGTGQGQETQYF. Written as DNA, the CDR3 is TGTGCCACTGGTACGGGACAGGGACAAGAGACCCAGTACTTC.

The CDR3 loop reads CASTSDRGDYEQYF. DNA of the CDR3: TGCGCCAGCACCTCAGACAGGGGGGACTACGAGCAGTACTTC. This chain links TRBV10-2 with TRBJ2-7, with 9 bases matching TRBD1. Germline V gene sequence: CDR1 WSHSY, CDR2 SAAADI. This CDR3 spans 14 amino acids. V gave up 7 bases and J gave up 3 bases; unmatched junction bases: 7.

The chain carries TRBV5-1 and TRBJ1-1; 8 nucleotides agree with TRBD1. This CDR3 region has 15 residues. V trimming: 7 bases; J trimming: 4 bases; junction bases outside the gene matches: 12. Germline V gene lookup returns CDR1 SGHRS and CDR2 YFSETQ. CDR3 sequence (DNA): TGCGCCAGCGCCGATAGAGACAGGGGTACCACTGAAGCTTTCTTT. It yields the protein CASADRDRGTTEAFF.

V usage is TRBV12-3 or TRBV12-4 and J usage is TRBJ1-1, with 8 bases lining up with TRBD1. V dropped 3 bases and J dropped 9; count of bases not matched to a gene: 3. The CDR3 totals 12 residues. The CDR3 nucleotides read TGTGCCAGCAGTTTGAGACAGGGGAAAGCTTTCTTT. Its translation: CASSLRQGKAFF.

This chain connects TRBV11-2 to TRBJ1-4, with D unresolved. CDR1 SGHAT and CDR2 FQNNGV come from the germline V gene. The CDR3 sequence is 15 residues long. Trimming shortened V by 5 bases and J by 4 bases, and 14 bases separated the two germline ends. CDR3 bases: TGTGCCAGCAGCCCGCGGGGATCCCGTAATGAAAAACTGTTTTTT. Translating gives CASSPRGSRNEKLFF.

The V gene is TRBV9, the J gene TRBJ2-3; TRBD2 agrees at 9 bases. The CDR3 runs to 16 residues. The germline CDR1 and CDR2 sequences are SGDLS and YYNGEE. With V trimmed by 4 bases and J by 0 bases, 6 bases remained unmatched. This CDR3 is CASSSLAGLSTDTQYF. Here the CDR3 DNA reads TGTGCCAGCAGCTCCCTAGCGGGGTTAAGCACAGATACGCAGTATTTT.

The CDR3 region is CASKKSGAPYEQYF. The CDR3 DNA sequence: TGTGCCAGCAAAAAAAGCGGGGCACCCTACGAGCAGTACTTC. The J gene is TRBJ2-7, the V gene TRBV3-1 (or the pseudogene TRBV3-2); 7 nucleotides agree with TRBD2. V lost 7 bases, J lost 2 bases, and 8 bases stayed unmatched. The CDR3 sequence is 14 residues long. Germline assignment: CDR1 LGHDT and CDR2 YNNKEL (reference sequence).

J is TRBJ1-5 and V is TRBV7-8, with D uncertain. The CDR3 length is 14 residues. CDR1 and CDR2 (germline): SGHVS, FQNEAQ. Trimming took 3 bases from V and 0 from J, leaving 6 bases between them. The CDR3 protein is CASSFGNSNQPQHF. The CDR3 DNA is TGTGCCAGCAGCTTCGGGAATAGCAATCAGCCCCAGCATTTT.